This T cell receptor (beta chain) was profiled in a study of control samples from healthy donors and cancer patients. CDR3 length: 14 amino acids. Looked up from germline, CDR1 is GTSNPN and CDR2 is SVGIG (reference sequence). V dropped 5 bases and J dropped 8 bases, with 18 bases sitting between them. Clones were sequenced by immunoSEQ multiplex PCR, and TCRdb holds only the in-frame ones, with some missing. Of some 250,000 clones in the sample, roughly four fifths were seen once. The sample consisted of PBMCs. The sequence was collected from a woman aged 55-70 years with lung cancer. The V and J genes are TRBV30 and TRBJ1-4, with D unclear. The CDR3 coding sequence is TGTGCCTGGCAATGGGGAGGGCTTGAGGAAAAACTGTTTTTT. This encodes CAWQWGGLEEKLFF. The full variable domain, in which reference TRBV30 and TRBJ1-4 provide the parts outside the CDR3, is SQTIHQWPATLVQPVGSPLSLECTVEGTSNPNLYWYRQAAGRGLQLLFYSVGIGQISSEVPQNLSASRPQDRQFILSSKKLLLSDSGFYLCAWQWGGLEEKLFFGSGTQLSVL.